This paragraph covers one T cell receptor beta chain sequence. This sample's treatment: about 20 received Ad26.COV2.S at low or high dose, single or two shots; about 5 received placebo; per-sample allocation not given. Specimen acquisition occurred on day 63 following the initial vaccine or placebo injection. TCRdb keeps only in-frame clones here, not all; method: immunoSEQ multiplex PCR. The sample carries under 500,000 clones, over 80% recorded once. V lost 0 bases, J lost 4 bases, and 15 bases stayed unmatched. The CDR3 is 19 residues long. Germline-derived CDR1 and CDR2 are SGHRS and YFSETQ. This sample was taken from a study of Ad26.COV2.S vaccination and SARS-CoV-2 variants.

The chain employs TRBV5-1 and TRBJ2-5; 10 bases match TRBD2. This receptor was obtained from a person aged 18 to 65 who received the Ad26.COV2.S COVID-19 vaccine or a placebo. The source was peripheral blood, collected in a trial of Ad26.COV2.S vaccine versus placebo. CDR3 sequence: CASSLVQIASGGAGETQYF. The CDR3 DNA reads as TGCGCCAGCAGCTTGGTTCAGATTGCCAGCGGGGGGGCAGGAGAGACCCAGTACTTC.